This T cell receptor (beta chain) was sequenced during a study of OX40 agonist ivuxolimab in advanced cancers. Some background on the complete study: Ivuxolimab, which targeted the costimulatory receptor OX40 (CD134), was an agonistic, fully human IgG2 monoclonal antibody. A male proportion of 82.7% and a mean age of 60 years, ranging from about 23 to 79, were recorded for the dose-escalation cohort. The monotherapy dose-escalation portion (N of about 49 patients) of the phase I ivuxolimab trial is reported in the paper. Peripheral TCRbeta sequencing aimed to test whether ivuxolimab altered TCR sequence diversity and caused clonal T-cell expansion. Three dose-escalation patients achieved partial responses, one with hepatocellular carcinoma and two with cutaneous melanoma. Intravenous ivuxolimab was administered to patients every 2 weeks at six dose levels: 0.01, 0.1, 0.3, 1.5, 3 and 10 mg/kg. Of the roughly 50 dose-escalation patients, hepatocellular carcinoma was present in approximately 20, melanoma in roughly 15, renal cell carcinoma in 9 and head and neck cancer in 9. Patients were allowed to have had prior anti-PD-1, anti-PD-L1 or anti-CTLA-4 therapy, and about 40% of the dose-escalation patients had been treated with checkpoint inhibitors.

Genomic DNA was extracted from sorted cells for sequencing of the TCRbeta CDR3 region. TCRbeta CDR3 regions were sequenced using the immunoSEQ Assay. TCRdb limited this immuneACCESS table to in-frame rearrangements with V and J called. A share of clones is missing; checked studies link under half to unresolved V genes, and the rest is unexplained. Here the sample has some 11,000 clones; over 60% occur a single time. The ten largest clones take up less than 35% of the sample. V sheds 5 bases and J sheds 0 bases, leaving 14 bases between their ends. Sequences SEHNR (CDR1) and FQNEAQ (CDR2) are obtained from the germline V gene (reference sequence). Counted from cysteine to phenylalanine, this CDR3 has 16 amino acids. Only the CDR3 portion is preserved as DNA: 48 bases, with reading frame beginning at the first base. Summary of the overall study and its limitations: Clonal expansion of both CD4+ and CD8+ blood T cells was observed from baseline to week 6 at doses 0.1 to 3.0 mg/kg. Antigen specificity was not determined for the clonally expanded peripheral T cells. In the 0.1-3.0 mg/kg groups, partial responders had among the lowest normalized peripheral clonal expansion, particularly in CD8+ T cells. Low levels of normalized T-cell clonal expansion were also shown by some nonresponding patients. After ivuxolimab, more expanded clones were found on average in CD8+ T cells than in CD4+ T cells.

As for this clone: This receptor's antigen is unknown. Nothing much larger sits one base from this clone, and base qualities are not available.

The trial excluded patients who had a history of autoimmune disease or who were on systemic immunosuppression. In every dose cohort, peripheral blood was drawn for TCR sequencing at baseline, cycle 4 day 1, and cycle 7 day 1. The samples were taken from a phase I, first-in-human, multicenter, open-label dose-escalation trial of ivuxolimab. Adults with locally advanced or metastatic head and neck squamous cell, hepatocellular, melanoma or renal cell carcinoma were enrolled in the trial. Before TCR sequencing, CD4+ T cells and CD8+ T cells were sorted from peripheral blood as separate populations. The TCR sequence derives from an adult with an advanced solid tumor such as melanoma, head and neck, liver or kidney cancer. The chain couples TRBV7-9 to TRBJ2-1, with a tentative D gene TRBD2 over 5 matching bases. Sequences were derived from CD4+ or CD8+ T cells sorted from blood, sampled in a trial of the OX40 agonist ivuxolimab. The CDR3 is CASSPSSGSSYNEQFF. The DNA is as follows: TGTGCCAGCAGCCCATCTTCGGGGAGCTCCTACAATGAGCAGTTCTTC. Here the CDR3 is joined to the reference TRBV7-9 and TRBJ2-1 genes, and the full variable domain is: DTGVSQNPRHKITKRGQNVTFRCDPISEHNRLYWYRQTLGQGPEFLTYFQNEAQLEKSRLLSDRFSAERPKGSFSTLEIQRTEQGDSAMYLCASSPSSGSSYNEQFFGPGTRLTVL.